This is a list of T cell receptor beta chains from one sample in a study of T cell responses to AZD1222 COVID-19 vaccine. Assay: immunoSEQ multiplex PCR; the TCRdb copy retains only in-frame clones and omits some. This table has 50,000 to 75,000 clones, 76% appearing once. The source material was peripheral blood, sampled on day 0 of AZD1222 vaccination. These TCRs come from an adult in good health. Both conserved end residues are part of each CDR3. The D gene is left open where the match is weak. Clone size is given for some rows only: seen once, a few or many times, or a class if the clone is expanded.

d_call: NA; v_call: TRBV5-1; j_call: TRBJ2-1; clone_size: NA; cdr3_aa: CASSLPLMGVNEQFF; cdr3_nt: TGCGCCAGCAGCTTGCCCTTGATGGGCGTCAATGAGCAGTTCTTC
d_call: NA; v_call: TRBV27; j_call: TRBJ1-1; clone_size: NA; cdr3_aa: CASSSGLNTEAFF; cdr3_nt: TGTGCCAGCAGTTCAGGATTGAACACTGAAGCTTTCTTT
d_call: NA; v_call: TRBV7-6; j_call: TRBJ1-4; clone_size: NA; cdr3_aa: CASSLSPSLEEKLFF; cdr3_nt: TGTGCCAGCAGCTTATCCCCATCCCTGGAAGAAAAACTGTTTTTT
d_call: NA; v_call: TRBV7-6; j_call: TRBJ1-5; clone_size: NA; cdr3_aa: CASSLGPPAEPQHF; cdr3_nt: TGTGCCAGCAGCCTCGGACCCCCGGCTGAGCCCCAGCATTTT
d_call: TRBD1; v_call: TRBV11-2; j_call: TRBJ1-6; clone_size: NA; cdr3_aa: CASRGIRGRRSPLHF; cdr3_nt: TGTGCCAGCAGGGGAATCAGGGGGCGGAGGTCACCCCTCCACTTT
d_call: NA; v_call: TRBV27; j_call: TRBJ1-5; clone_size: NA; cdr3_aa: CASSLLTGIQPQHF; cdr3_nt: TGTGCCAGCAGTTTATTGACAGGTATTCAGCCCCAGCATTTT
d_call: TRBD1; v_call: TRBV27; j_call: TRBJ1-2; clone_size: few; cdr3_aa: CASSPRTGRYGYTF; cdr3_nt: TGTGCCAGCAGTCCTAGGACAGGGAGGTATGGCTACACCTTC
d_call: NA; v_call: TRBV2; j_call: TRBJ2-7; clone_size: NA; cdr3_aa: CASSEANIAPSYEQYF; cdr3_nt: TGTGCCAGCAGTGAAGCTAACATCGCCCCCTCCTACGAGCAGTACTTC
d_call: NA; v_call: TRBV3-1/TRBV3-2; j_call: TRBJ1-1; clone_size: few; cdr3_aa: CASSLTGWNTEAFF; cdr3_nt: TGTGCCAGCAGCCTTACTGGTTGGAACACTGAAGCTTTCTTT
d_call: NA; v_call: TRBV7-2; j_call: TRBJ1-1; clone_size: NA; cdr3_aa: CASSKDARGTEAFF; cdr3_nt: TGTGCCAGCAGCAAGGATGCTCGGGGGACTGAAGCTTTCTTT
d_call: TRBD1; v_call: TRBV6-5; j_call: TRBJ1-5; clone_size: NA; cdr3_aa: CASRPRQGYQPQHF; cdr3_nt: TGTGCCAGCAGACCCCGACAGGGGTACCAGCCCCAGCATTTT
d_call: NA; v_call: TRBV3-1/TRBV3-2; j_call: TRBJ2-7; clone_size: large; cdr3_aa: CASSRTYEQYF; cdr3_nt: TGTGCCAGCAGCCGTACCTACGAGCAGTACTTC
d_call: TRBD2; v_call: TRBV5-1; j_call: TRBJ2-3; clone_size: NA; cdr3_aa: CASSHLPGSGATDTQYF; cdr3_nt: TGCGCCAGCAGCCACTTACCTGGTAGCGGGGCTACAGATACGCAGTATTTT
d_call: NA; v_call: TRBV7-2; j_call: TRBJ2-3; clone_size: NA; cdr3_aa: CASSLARANSYGTDTQYF; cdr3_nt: TGTGCCAGCAGCTTAGCTCGGGCGAATTCTTATGGGACAGATACGCAGTATTTT
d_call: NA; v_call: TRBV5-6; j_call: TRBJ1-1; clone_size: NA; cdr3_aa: CASSPLSSQHTEAFF; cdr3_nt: TGTGCCAGCAGCCCTCTGTCGAGTCAACACACTGAAGCTTTCTTT
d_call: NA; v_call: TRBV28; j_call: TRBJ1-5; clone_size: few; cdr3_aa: CASSSGAVGNQPQHF; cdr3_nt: TGTGCCAGCAGTTCGGGGGCAGTGGGAAATCAGCCCCAGCATTTT
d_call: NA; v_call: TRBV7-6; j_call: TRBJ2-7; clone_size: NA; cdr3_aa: CASSSQQGAGYEQYF; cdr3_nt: TGTGCCAGCAGCTCTCAACAGGGCGCCGGCTACGAGCAGTACTTC
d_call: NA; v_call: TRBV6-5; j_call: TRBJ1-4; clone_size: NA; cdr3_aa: CASSYSEVANEKLFF; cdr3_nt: TGTGCCAGCAGTTACTCGGAGGTGGCTAATGAAAAACTGTTTTTT
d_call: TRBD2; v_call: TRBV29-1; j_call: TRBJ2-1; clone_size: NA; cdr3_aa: CSVWAGGNNEQFF; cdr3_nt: TGCAGCGTTTGGGCGGGGGGAAACAATGAGCAGTTCTTC
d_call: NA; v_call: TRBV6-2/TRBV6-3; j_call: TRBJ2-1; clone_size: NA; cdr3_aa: CASSRPEYEQFF; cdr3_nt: TGTGCCAGCAGCCGCCCCGAGTATGAGCAGTTCTTC
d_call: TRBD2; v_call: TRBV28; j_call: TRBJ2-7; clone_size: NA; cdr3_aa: CASSPGLGYEQYF; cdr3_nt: TGTGCCAGCAGTCCGGGACTAGGGTACGAGCAGTACTTC
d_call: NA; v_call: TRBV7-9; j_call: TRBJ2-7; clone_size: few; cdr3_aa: CASSPYLEQYF; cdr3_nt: TGTGCCAGCAGCCCGTACTTAGAGCAGTACTTC
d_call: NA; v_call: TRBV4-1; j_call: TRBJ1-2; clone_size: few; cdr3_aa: CASSQSPGTPSNYGYTF; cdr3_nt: TGCGCCAGCAGCCAATCCCCCGGGACACCGAGTAACTATGGCTACACCTTC
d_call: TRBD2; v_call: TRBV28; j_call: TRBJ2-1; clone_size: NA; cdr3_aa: CASSSPAGGSYNEQFF; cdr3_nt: TGTGCCAGCAGTTCCCCAGCGGGGGGATCCTACAATGAGCAGTTCTTC
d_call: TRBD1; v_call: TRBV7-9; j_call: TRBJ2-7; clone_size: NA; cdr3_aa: CASSSTLGQPNEQYF; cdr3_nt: TGTGCCAGCAGCTCAACCTTGGGACAGCCTAACGAGCAGTACTTC
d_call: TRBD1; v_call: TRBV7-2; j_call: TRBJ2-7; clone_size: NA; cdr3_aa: CASSSNTGVYEQYF; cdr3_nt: TGTGCCAGCAGCTCGAATACAGGGGTGTACGAGCAGTACTTC
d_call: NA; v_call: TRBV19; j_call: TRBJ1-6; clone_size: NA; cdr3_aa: CASTPGWQNNSPLHF; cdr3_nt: TGTGCCAGTACCCCAGGATGGCAAAATAATTCACCCCTCCACTTT
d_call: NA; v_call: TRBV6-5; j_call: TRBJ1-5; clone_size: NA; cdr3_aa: CASSYVRGDNQPQHF; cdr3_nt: TGTGCCAGCAGTTACGTTCGGGGGGACAATCAGCCCCAGCATTTT
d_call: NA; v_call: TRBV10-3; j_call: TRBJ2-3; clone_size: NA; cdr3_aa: CAISGTATDTQYF; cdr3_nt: TGTGCCATCAGTGGGACAGCCACAGATACGCAGTATTTT
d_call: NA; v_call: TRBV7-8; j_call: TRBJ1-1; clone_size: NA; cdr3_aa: CASSLGRSSQTEAFF; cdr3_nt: TGTGCCAGCAGCCTAGGCCGGAGCTCGCAGACTGAAGCTTTCTTT
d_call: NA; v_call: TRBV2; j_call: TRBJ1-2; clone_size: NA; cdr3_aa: CASSEQGRSNYGYTF; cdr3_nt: TGTGCCAGCAGTGAACAGGGGCGAAGTAACTATGGCTACACCTTC
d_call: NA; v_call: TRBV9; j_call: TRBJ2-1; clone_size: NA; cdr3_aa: CASSVADGANEQFF; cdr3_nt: TGTGCCAGCAGCGTAGCGGACGGCGCCAATGAGCAGTTCTTC
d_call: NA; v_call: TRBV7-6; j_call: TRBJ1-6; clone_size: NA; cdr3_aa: CASSSGASGDSPLHF; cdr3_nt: TGTGCCAGCAGCTCCGGGGCCTCGGGGGATTCACCCCTCCACTTT
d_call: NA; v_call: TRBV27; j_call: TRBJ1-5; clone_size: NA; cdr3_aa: CASSLTAGPGGQPQHF; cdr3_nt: TGTGCCAGCAGTTTAACGGCAGGTCCGGGGGGTCAGCCCCAGCATTTT
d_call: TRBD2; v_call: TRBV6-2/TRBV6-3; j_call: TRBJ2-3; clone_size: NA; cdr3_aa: CASSKFRTSGTADTQYF; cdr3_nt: TGTGCCAGCAGTAAATTCCGGACTAGCGGTACTGCAGATACGCAGTATTTT
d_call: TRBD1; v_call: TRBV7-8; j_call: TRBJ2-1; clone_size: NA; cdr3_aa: CASSFSSGGIYNEQFF; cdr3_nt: TGTGCCAGCAGCTTCTCTTCAGGGGGCATCTACAATGAGCAGTTCTTC
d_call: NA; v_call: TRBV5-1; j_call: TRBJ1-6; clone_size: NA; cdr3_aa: CASSFVTVNSPLHF; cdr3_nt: TGCGCCAGCAGCTTCGTGACAGTTAATTCACCCCTCCACTTT
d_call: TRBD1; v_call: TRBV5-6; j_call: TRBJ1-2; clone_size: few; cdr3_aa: CASSLASGTANYGYTF; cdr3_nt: TGTGCCAGCAGCTTGGCCTCAGGGACAGCTAACTATGGCTACACCTTC
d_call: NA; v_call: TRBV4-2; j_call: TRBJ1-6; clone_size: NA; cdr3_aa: CASSQATGSYNSPLHF; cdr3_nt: TGTGCCAGCAGCCAAGCAACAGGATCGTATAATTCACCCCTCCACTTT
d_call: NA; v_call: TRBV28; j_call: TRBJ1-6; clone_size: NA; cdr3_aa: CASSFQFGDSPLHF; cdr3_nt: TGTGCCAGCAGTTTTCAGTTCGGGGATTCACCCCTCCACTTT